This record looks at one T cell receptor (beta chain) sequence and its context. Its antigen remains undetermined. Base qualities are not recorded, but no much larger clone differs from it by a single base. Genomic DNA was extracted from sorted cells for sequencing of the TCRbeta CDR3 region. The immunoSEQ Assay was used for sequencing of TCRbeta CDR3 regions. TCRdb took this table from immuneACCESS and kept in-frame rearrangements with V and J called. Such tables lack part of the clones; where checked against another copy, unresolved V genes explain under half of the gap, and the rest is unexplained. The sample table shows more than 75,000 clones, and roughly 90% are seen once. In total, the top ten clones hold under 0.4% of the sample. From the germline V gene, CDR1 is MNHEY and CDR2 is SVGAGI. The CDR3 measures 14 amino acids from cysteine to phenylalanine. CDR3 DNA is the only sequence kept; it has 42 bases, read in frame from the first base. V and J are truncated by 0 bases and 1 base respectively, leaving an intervening sequence of 6 bases.

The trial excluded patients who had a history of autoimmune disease or who were on systemic immunosuppression. Peripheral blood for TCR sequencing was collected from all dose cohorts at baseline, on cycle 4 day 1, and on cycle 7 day 1. Samples came from an open-label, multicenter, first-in-human phase I dose-escalation trial of ivuxolimab. Adults with locally advanced or metastatic head and neck squamous cell, hepatocellular, melanoma or renal cell carcinoma were enrolled in the trial. Before TCR sequencing, CD4+ and CD8+ T cells were separately sorted from peripheral blood. The sample comes from a study of OX40 agonist ivuxolimab in advanced cancers. Regarding the complete study: Ivuxolimab was a fully human IgG2 agonistic monoclonal antibody targeting the costimulatory receptor OX40 (CD134). Intravenous ivuxolimab was administered to patients every 2 weeks at six dose levels: 0.01, 0.1, 0.3, 1.5, 3 and 10 mg/kg. Among the roughly 50 dose-escalation patients, some 20 had hepatocellular carcinoma, around 15 melanoma, 9 renal cell carcinoma and 9 head and neck cancer. In the dose-escalation cohort, 82.7% of patients were male, and the mean age was approximately 55 years, with a range of roughly 20 to 85. Prior anti-PD-1, anti-PD-L1 or anti-CTLA-4 therapy was permitted, and checkpoint inhibitors had been received by about two fifths of dose-escalation patients. Partial responses occurred in three dose-escalation patients: two with cutaneous melanoma and one with hepatocellular carcinoma. Peripheral TCRbeta sequencing was intended to test whether TCR sequence diversity was altered and clonal T-cell expansion was caused by ivuxolimab. The paper reports the monotherapy dose-escalation portion (N of about 54 patients) of the phase I ivuxolimab trial. Beyond this particular receptor, the publication reports: Low levels of normalized T-cell clonal expansion were also seen in some patients who did not respond. After ivuxolimab, more expanded clones were found on average in CD8+ T cells than in CD4+ T cells. The antigen specificity of the peripheral T cells that underwent clonal expansion was not determined. In the 0.1-3.0 mg/kg groups, partial responders had among the lowest normalized peripheral clonal expansion, particularly in CD8+ T cells. Clonal expansion of both CD4+ and CD8+ blood T cells was observed from baseline to week 6 at doses 0.1 to 3.0 mg/kg.

The sequence was obtained from an adult with an advanced solid tumor such as melanoma, head and neck, liver or kidney cancer. The V and J segments used are TRBV6-5 and TRBJ1-1; 5 matching bases give a weak D call of TRBD1. The source material was CD4+ or CD8+ T cells sorted from blood, sampled in a trial of the OX40 agonist ivuxolimab. The CDR3 has the sequence CASSYSQENTEAFF. The DNA sequence follows: TGTGCCAGCAGTTACTCACAGGAGAACACTGAAGCTTTCTTT.